One and the same sample provided the 9 T cell receptor beta chains below, sequenced in a study of T cell responses to AZD1222 COVID-19 vaccine. Assay: immunoSEQ multiplex PCR; the TCRdb copy retains only in-frame clones and omits some. The sample yields under 100,000 clones, 80% to 90% seen once. The input for sequencing was peripheral blood, taken on day 0 of AZD1222 vaccination. The receptors here all came from an adult in good health.

The chain joins TRBV3-1 (or the pseudogene TRBV3-2) to TRBJ1-1; 8 bases fit TRBD1. The germline gives CDR1 LGHDT, CDR2 YNNKEL (reference sequence). The CDR3 spans 15 residues. V lost 5 bases, J lost 3 bases, and 8 bases stayed unmatched. CDR3 nucleotide sequence: TGTGCCAGCAGCGGGACAGGAAGGGGGGACACTGAAGCTTTCTTT. It is translated as CASSGTGRGDTEAFF.

The rearrangement joins TRBV2 to TRBJ2-2; a weak D match, TRBD1 (6 bases). This CDR3 spans 15 amino acids. The germline gives CDR1 SNHLY, CDR2 FYNNEI. The V gene lost 6 bases and the J gene lost 4 bases, with 15 bases spanning the gap. The CDR3 DNA follows: TGTGCCAGCAGCCCGACAGGTCGCGGCACCGGGGAGCTGTTTTTT. Translation gives CASSPTGRGTGELFF.

The rearrangement links TRBV14 to TRBJ2-1; D is possibly TRBD2 (5 bases). V gave up 1 base and J gave up 8 bases, with 12 bases separating them. Germline V gene data show CDR1 as SGHDN and CDR2 as FVKESK. There are 14 residues in the CDR3. CDR3 sequence: CASSQVTGRYEQFF. In DNA, the CDR3 is TGTGCCAGCAGCCAAGTCACGGGGAGATATGAGCAGTTCTTC.

The CDR3 protein is CATVNRDSSEAFF. The CDR3 DNA sequence: TGTGCCACAGTCAACCGCGATTCTTCTGAAGCTTTCTTT. The chain has TRBV19 and TRBJ1-1, with D unresolved. The V and J ends lost 10 bases and 6 bases respectively, with 18 bases between them. This CDR3 comprises 13 residues. Germline CDR1 reads LNHDA; CDR2 reads SQIVND (reference sequence).

The V and J genes are TRBV19 and TRBJ2-3; 12 bases match TRBD2. The CDR3 has 16 amino acids. The germline CDR1 and CDR2 sequences are LNHDA and SQIVND (reference sequence). Unmatched junction bases numbered 3, after V lost 4 bases and J lost 1 base. The chain's CDR3 is CASSKRLAGGTDTQYF. CDR3 coding DNA: TGTGCCAGTAGTAAACGACTAGCGGGGGGCACAGATACGCAGTATTTT.

The chain links TRBV7-8 to TRBJ2-7; 14 bases fit TRBD2. After removal of 5 bases from V and 6 bases from J, the junction contained 6 bases not matched to a gene. The CDR3 loop spans 15 amino acids. Germline V lookup: CDR1 SGHVS, CDR2 FQNEAQ. DNA of the CDR3: TGTGCCAGCAGCCCGGGACTAGCGGGAGATCTCGAGCAGTACTTC. Translating gives CASSPGLAGDLEQYF.

The chain carries TRBV7-9 and TRBJ1-5, with unresolved D. CDR1 and CDR2 (germline): SEHNR, FQNEAQ (reference sequence). Trimming took 1 base from V and 4 from J, leaving 5 bases between them. The CDR3 covers 13 residues. This CDR3 reads CASSLGENQPQHF. In DNA, the CDR3 is TGTGCCAGCAGCTTAGGGGAAAATCAGCCCCAGCATTTT.

The DNA for the CDR3 is TGTGCCAGCAGCTTAAACGGTGGATGGACAGCAACCTACGAGCAGTACTTC. Encoded protein: CASSLNGGWTATYEQYF. The J gene is TRBJ2-7, the V gene TRBV7-2; a weak D match, TRBD1 (6 bases). CDR1 and CDR2 from the germline V gene are SGHTA and FQGNSA. Trimming pared 2 bases from V and 2 bases from J, leaving 19 bases between. This CDR3 region has 17 residues.

This clone was seen more than once but under ten times. The chain carries TRBV3-1 (or the pseudogene TRBV3-2) and TRBJ1-1; a possible D gene is TRBD1 (5 bases). V was pared by 4 bases and J by 3 bases, with 12 bases between. CDR1 and CDR2 (germline): LGHDT, YNNKEL (reference sequence). The CDR3 length is 14 residues. The chain's CDR3 is CASSPQWGDTEAFF. CDR3 nucleotide sequence: TGTGCCAGCAGCCCCCAGTGGGGGGACACTGAAGCTTTCTTT.